Below are 21 T cell receptor beta chains sequenced from a single sample in a study of tumor-infiltrating lymphocytes in primary liver carcinoma. The investigators made TCR beta cDNA from about 0.45 ug total RNA, using a constant-region primer. Three rounds of nested multiplex PCR with slightly modified ARM-PCR produced TCR beta libraries. A C-beta reverse primer was combined with TRBV1-TRBV30 forward primers in the first two PCR rounds, and each round had 10 cycles. One entry per CDR3 protein, called by TCRdb with MiXCR from the multiplex PCR reads. The sample carries 180,000 or so distinct CDR3 sequences, about 55% recorded once. Blood RNA was derived from unsorted whole blood, and germline DNA was extracted too. Sample: peripheral blood. The receptors were gathered from a man in his forties with primary liver carcinoma and hepatitis B virus infection.

As for this clonotype: The junction does not match germline at one end; this may be a read error. The rearrangement uses TRBV30 and TRBJ2-1; D remains unclear. The germline V gene has CDR1 GTSNPN and CDR2 SVGIG (reference sequence). The CDR3 is 11 residues long. The CDR3: CAWSDMDEQFF. For the CDR3, the DNA is TGTGCTTGGAGCGACATGGATGAGCAGTTCTTC.

Of note for this clonotype: A much bigger clone sits one base away, suggesting this may be a read error. The chain's CDR3 is CASSQDGEGAGANVLTF. The CDR3 region has the DNA TGTGCCAGCAGCCAAGATGGAGAGGGAGCTGGGGCCAACGTCCTGACTTTC. The chain combines TRBV4-2 with TRBJ2-6, with D perhaps TRBD2 (5 bases). V was clipped by 0 bases and J by 2 bases, with 11 bases between them. The CDR3 is 17 residues long. Germline V gives CDR1 LGHNA, CDR2 YNFKEQ.

This rearrangement joins TRBV13 to TRBJ2-6; 7 positions match TRBD1. This CDR3 region has 17 residues. Trimming took 4 bases from V and 0 from J; bases not matched to a gene: 6. Germline V gene sequence: CDR1 PRHDT, CDR2 FYEKMQ (reference sequence). CDR3 in DNA: TGTGCCAGCAGCTCCTCCCGGACAGGCTCTGGGGCCAACGTCCTGACTTTC. Encoded protein: CASSSSRTGSGANVLTF.

Comments on this clonotype: The junction differs from germline at one of its ends, possibly a read error. The chain is built from TRBV6-5 and TRBJ1-6, with D maybe TRBD1 (6 bases). Looked up from germline, CDR1 is MNHEY and CDR2 is SVGAGI. This CDR3 has 15 amino acids. The CDR3 is CAISYDQGLNSPLHF. The CDR3, as DNA: TGTGCCATCAGTTATGACCAGGGGTTGAATTCACCCCTCCACTTT.

This clonotype was seen many times. The chain links TRBV11-2 to TRBJ2-2; D is undetermined. The germline CDR1 and CDR2 sequences are SGHAT and FQNNGV. V shed 1 base and J shed 5 bases, with 2 bases lying between them. This CDR3 region has 12 residues. This chain's CDR3 is CASSLGTGELFF. The CDR3, as DNA: TGTGCCAGCAGCTTAGGTACCGGGGAGCTGTTTTTT. Full variable domain (rest looked up from reference TRBV11-2 and TRBJ2-2): EAGVAQSPRYKIIEKRQSVAFWCNPISGHATLYWYQQILGQGPKLLIQFQNNGVVDDSQLPKDRFSAERLKGVDSTLKIQPAKLEDSAVYLCASSLGTGELFFGEGSRLTVL.

The chain links TRBV6-1 to TRBJ2-3; 7 bases are shared with TRBD1. The CDR3 has 17 amino acids. The germline V gene encodes CDR1 MNHNS and CDR2 SASEGT. The CDR3 protein is CTNSAPLPGQLTDTQYF. For the CDR3, the DNA is TGTACCAACAGTGCCCCCCTACCGGGACAGCTCACAGATACGCAGTATTTT.

This clonotype was seen only a few times. The chain couples TRBV5-5 to TRBJ2-3, with TRBD1 matching over 7 bases. V lost 1 base and J lost 1; bases outside the gene matches: 6. The CDR3 is 16 amino acids. CDR1 and CDR2 from the germline V gene are SGHKS and YYEKEE (reference sequence). Here the CDR3 reads CASSLPTGTRTDTQYF. The CDR3 nucleotides are TGTGCCAGCAGCTTGCCGACAGGGACCCGCACAGATACGCAGTATTTT. Variable domain in full (rest from reference TRBV5-5 and TRBJ2-3): DAGVTQSPTHLIKTRGQQVTLRCSPISGHKSVSWYQQVLGQGPQFIFQYYEKEERGRGNFPDRFSARQFPNYSSELNVNALLLGDSALYLCASSLPTGTRTDTQYFGPGTRLTVL.

In this sample, this clonotype turned up once. This rearrangement joins TRBV30 to TRBJ1-2, with D perhaps TRBD1 (5 bases). The CDR3 consists of 13 residues. In germline, CDR1 is GTSNPN, CDR2 SVGIG (reference sequence). Between the trimmed V and J ends, which lost 3 bases and 5 bases, there was a span of 13 bases. The DNA of the CDR3 is TGTGCCTGGAGGGCAGGGCTTGGATATGGCTACACCTTC. Its protein product is CAWRAGLGYGYTF.

The V call is TRBV4-1, the J call TRBJ1-5; D is possibly TRBD1 (5 bases). Germline-derived CDR1 and CDR2 are MGHRA and YSYEKL. V lost 4 bases, J lost 1 base, and 14 bases lay in between. The CDR3 consists of 16 residues. The CDR3 DNA is TGCGCCAGCAGCCGCAATATCAGGGTGAGCAATCAGCCCCAGCATTTT. It specifies CASSRNIRVSNQPQHF.

This chain's CDR3 is CASSTTKYGNQPQHF. CDR3 in DNA: TGTGCCAGCAGCACAACGAAGTATGGCAATCAGCCCCAGCATTTT. The chain recombines TRBV6-5 with TRBJ1-5; D uncertain. The V gene's germline CDR1 is MNHEY and CDR2 SVGAGI. The V and J ends lost 6 bases and 2 bases respectively, with 14 bases between them. The CDR3 runs 15 residues.

This clonotype showed up just a few times. Given a much more abundant clone one base away, this may be a read error. The genes are TRBV29-1 and TRBJ2-5; D call uncertain. CDR1 SQVTM and CDR2 ANQGSEA come from the germline V gene. V dropped 6 bases and J dropped 5 bases, with 19 bases sitting between them. CDR3 length: 14 amino acids. The CDR3 bases are TGCAGCGTGGGGTCTAGTGCATCCCCCGAGACCCAGTACTTC. It encodes CSVGSSASPETQYF.

Turning to this clonotype: The CDR3 ends on some other residue instead of the conserved phenylalanine or tryptophan, so this is likely a read error. The genes are TRBV11-2 and TRBJ1-2, with D possibly being TRBD1 (6 bases). The CDR3 is 14 residues long. Trimming took off 1 base at V and 5 bases at J, with 11 bases between the two ends. Germline V lookup: CDR1 SGHAT, CDR2 FQNNGV. CDR3 amino acids: CASSLVGGAYGYTS. CDR3 nucleotide sequence: TGTGCCAGCAGCTTAGTCGGGGGGGCGTATGGCTACACCTCC.

This clonotype was recorded a few times. CDR3 DNA sequence: TGTGCCAGCAGTTTCGGCCGGGATGAGCAGTTCTTC. It codes for CASSFGRDEQFF. The genes are TRBV12-3 or TRBV12-4 and TRBJ2-1; no clear D. The CDR3 runs to 12 residues. The V end lost 3 bases, the J end lost 8 bases, and 8 bases lay between the germline ends.

The chain couples TRBV4-1 to TRBJ2-7; D is perhaps TRBD2 (5 bases). V dropped 7 bases and J dropped 5 bases, with 15 bases sitting between them. The CDR3 is 13 residues long. CDR1 and CDR2 from the germline V gene are MGHRA and YSYEKL. CDR3 residues: CASNQAPEDEQYF. DNA for the CDR3: TGCGCCAGCAACCAGGCGCCGGAGGACGAGCAGTACTTC.

The chain links TRBV11-2 to TRBJ2-7; D perhaps matches TRBD2 (5 bases). Germline V gene data show CDR1 as SGHAT and CDR2 as FQNNGV. CDR3 length: 16 residues. The V gene lost 5 bases and the J gene lost 3 bases, with 20 bases spanning the gap. The CDR3 sequence: CASSRLTQSEVYEQYF. CDR3 coding DNA: TGTGCCAGCAGCCGACTAACACAGAGTGAGGTCTACGAGCAGTACTTC. The full variable domain, in which reference TRBV11-2 and TRBJ2-7 provide the parts outside the CDR3, is EAGVAQSPRYKIIEKRQSVAFWCNPISGHATLYWYQQILGQGPKLLIQFQNNGVVDDSQLPKDRFSAERLKGVDSTLKIQPAKLEDSAVYLCASSRLTQSEVYEQYFGPGTRLTVT.

To note about this clonotype: A much larger clone differs from this one at a single base, so this may be a read error. The V gene is TRBV29-1, the J gene TRBJ1-3; D unresolved. This CDR3 contains 13 residues. Germline CDR1 reads SQVTM; CDR2 reads ANQGSEA. DNA for the CDR3: TGCGGCGTTGACTCGGTCGGCGGAAACACCATATATTTT. It yields the protein CGVDSVGGNTIYF.

About this clonotype: One junction end does not reproduce the germline sequence, and a read error may be involved. The CDR3 coding sequence is TGTGCCAGCAGCTTAGAGACTAGCGGGGTCCAATTC. Translated: CASSLETSGVQF. The chain recombines TRBV5-4 with TRBJ2-7; TRBD2 agrees at 11 bases. This CDR3 has 12 residues. CDR1 SGHNT and CDR2 YYREEE come from the germline V gene (reference sequence).

With respect to this clonotype: The junction departs from germline at one end; a sequencing error may be responsible. This rearrangement joins TRBV29-1 to TRBJ1-2; D is unclear. Germline lookup yields CDR1 SQVTM and CDR2 ANQGSEA. The CDR3 contains 12 residues. The chain's CDR3 is CSVDYGDYGYSF. The CDR3 DNA reads as TGCAGCGTTGATTACGGCGACTATGGCTACTCCTTC.

About this clonotype: One end of the junction is discordant with germline, which a read error may explain. CDR3 coding DNA: TGCGCCAGGAGCCAAAGCAGTCAGGGATTTTTCTTT. Protein sequence: CARSQSSQGFFF. This chain links TRBV4-1 with TRBJ1-1; D perhaps matches TRBD1 (5 bases). The germline V gene encodes CDR1 MGHRA and CDR2 YSYEKL. This CDR3 region has 12 residues.

V and J are TRBV23-1 and TRBJ2-3, with TRBD1 identical over 9 bases. Being an ORF, TRBV23-1 has a function that is uncertain. The ends lost 2 bases at V and 0 bases at J; junction bases unmatched: 9. CDR3 length equals 18 residues. This CDR3 is CASSQGGTGSSSTDTQYF. CDR3 in DNA: TGCGCCAGCAGTCAAGGAGGGACAGGGAGCTCTAGCACAGATACGCAGTATTTT.

The CDR3 spells CASSFAGGVDTQYF. As DNA, the CDR3 is TGTGCCAGCAGCTTCGCGGGAGGGGTAGATACGCAGTATTTT. The V gene is TRBV5-4, the J gene TRBJ2-3; 9 bases align to TRBD2. Germline CDR1 reads SGHNT; CDR2 reads YYREEE (reference sequence). The J segment lost 5 bases and the V segment lost 2 bases, leaving 3 bases of the junction unmatched. The CDR3 runs 14 residues.